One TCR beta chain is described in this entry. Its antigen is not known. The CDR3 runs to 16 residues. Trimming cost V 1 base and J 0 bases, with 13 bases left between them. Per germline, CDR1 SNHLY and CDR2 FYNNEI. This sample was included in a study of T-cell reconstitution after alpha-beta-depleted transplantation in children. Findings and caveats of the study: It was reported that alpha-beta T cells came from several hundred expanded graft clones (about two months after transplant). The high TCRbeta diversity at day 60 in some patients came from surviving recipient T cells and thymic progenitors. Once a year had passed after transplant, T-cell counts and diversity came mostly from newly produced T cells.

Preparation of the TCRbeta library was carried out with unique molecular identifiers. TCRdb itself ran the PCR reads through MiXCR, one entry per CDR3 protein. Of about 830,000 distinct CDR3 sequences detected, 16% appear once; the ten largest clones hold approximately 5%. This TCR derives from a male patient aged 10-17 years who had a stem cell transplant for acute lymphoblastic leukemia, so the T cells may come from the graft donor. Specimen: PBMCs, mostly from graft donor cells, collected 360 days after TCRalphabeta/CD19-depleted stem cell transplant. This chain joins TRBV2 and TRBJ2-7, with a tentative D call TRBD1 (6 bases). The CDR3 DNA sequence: TGTGCCAGCAGTGAAGTACCGACAGGTCTCTCCTACGAGCAGTACTTC. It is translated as CASSEVPTGLSYEQYF. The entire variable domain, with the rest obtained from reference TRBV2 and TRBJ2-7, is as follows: EPEVTQTPSHQVTQMGQEVILRCVPISNHLYFYWYRQILGQKVEFLVSFYNNEISEKSEIFDDQFSVERPDGSNFTLKIRSTKLEDSAMYFCASSEVPTGLSYEQYFGPGTRLTVT.